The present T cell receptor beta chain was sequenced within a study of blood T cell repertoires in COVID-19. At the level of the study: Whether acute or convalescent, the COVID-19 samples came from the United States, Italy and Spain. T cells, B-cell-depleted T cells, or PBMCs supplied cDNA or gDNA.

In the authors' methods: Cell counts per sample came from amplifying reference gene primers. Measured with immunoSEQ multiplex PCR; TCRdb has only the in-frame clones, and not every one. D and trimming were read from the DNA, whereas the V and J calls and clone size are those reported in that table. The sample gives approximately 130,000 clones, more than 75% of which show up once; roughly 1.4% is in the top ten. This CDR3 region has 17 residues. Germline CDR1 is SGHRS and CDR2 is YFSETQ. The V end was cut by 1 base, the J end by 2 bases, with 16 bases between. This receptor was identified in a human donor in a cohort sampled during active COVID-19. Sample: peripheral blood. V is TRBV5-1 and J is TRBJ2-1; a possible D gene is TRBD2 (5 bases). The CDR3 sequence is CASSLSPSSAAYNEQFF. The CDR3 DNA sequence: TGCGCCAGCAGCTTGTCCCCCAGTAGCGCGGCCTACAATGAGCAGTTCTTC. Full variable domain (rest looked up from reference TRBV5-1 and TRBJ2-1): KAGVTQTPRYLIKTRGQQVTLSCSPISGHRSVSWYQQTPGQGLQFLFEYFSETQRNKGNFPGRFSGRQFSNSRSEMNVSTLELGDSALYLCASSLSPSSAAYNEQFFGPGTRLTVL.